A single TCR beta chain is shown here with its context. Its cognate antigen has yet to be identified. There are no base qualities to consult, and no much larger clone falls within one base. The entry originates in a study of blood T cell repertoires in COVID-19 (dated by TCRdb to about 2020). About the study as a whole: Samples from collaborators originated in the United States, Italy and Spain and spanned both the acute and convalescent phases of COVID-19. Subjects who had been exposed to COVID-19, were actively infected with it, or had recovered from it provided the deeply sampled blood TCRbeta repertoires that made up the dataset. The prospective study material was composed of cDNA or gDNA derived from T cells, B-cell-depleted T cells, or PBMCs. The samples were drawn from the first 160 participants of the ongoing ImmuneRACE study and from 1,254 subjects provided by 6 global collaborators. Where HLA class I and class II types were available, the types were taken from metadata supplied by the sample provider, not from assay-based typing. The sample metadata nearly always contained a de-identified subject ID, COVID-19 status, age in years and sex. The repertoires were made available in a free public database intended to serve as a resource for research on the immune response to SARS-CoV-2.

TCRbeta CDR3 regions were amplified from genomic DNA by means of the immunoSEQ Assay, a bias-controlled multiplex PCR. The source study handled its data this way. Within the assay, amplification of reference gene primers was used to estimate how many nucleated cells each sample contained. To quantify the absolute abundance of each unique TCRbeta CDR3 rearrangement, sequence reads were collapsed and filtered. For each sample, productive Simpson clonality was calculated as the square root of Simpson's diversity index over productive rearrangements. The table was pulled from immuneACCESS by TCRdb, which kept in-frame rearrangements only. Such tables lose some clones; where checked, under half of the loss comes from unresolved V genes, and the rest has no known cause. That table furnishes V, J and clone size, whereas the DNA furnished D and trimming. The sample table holds 280,000 or so clones, of which about 83% were seen once. The ten top clones hold 8% to 9.5% of the sample.

General findings and caveats noted by the study authors: The amount of clinical and demographic metadata varied by source and participant and was provided uncurated.

Trimming removed 2 bases from V and 6 bases from J, leaving 11 bases between the germline ends. Sequences LGHDT (CDR1) and YNNKEL (CDR2) are obtained from the germline V gene (reference sequence). The CDR3 contains 14 residues, cysteine and phenylalanine counted. Here the CDR3 DNA is all that survives: 42 bases in frame from base 1. A second Seattle source provided samples from volunteer blood donors who had recovered from COVID-19. Whole blood was collected in K2EDTA tubes by collaborating institutions according to the institutions' own protocols. For TCRbeta analysis, collaborators shipped samples as frozen whole blood, isolated PBMCs, or DNA extracted from either of those sample types.

This sequence uses TRBV3-1 (or the pseudogene TRBV3-2) and TRBJ1-5; no D gene call is confident. The material sequenced was peripheral blood. The sequence came from a woman between 50 and 59 years old who had recovered from COVID-19. The DNA sequence reads TGTGCCAGCAGCCAAACGGGCGCGGGTCAGCCCCAGCATTTT. Translated, it reads CASSQTGAGQPQHF.